These T cell receptor beta chains were read from a single sample in a study of T cell changes during pregnancy in multiple sclerosis. Libraries were prepared by immunoSEQ multiplex PCR; TCRdb keeps only in-frame clonotypes and omits some of them. The sample yields just over 35,000 clones, 93% seen once. The source was CD4+ T cells from peripheral blood mononuclear cells, collected in the first trimester of pregnancy. The receptors come from a female donor with multiple sclerosis, enrolled in a pregnancy study. Both conserved end residues are part of each CDR3. Fields, in order: D gene, J gene, clone size, V gene, CDR3 protein, CDR3 DNA. D genes are given only for firm matches. Clone size is shown for a subset of rows, as once, few, many or a class of expanded clone.

D: TRBD2; J: TRBJ2-3; size: once; V: TRBV7-8; CDR3: CASSLGLAGQDTDTQYF; DNA: TGTGCCAGCAGCTTAGGACTAGCGGGGCAAGACACAGATACGCAGTATTTT
D: NA; J: TRBJ2-1; size: NA; V: TRBV7-8; CDR3: CASSVLRDTYNEQFF; DNA: TGTGCCAGCAGCGTGCTCCGGGACACCTACAATGAGCAGTTCTTC
D: NA; J: TRBJ1-3; size: NA; V: TRBV28; CDR3: CASSPQTGGNTIYF; DNA: TGTGCCAGCAGTCCGCAGACAGGTGGCAACACCATATATTTT
D: TRBD1; J: TRBJ2-7; size: NA; V: TRBV7-2; CDR3: CASSLQTGAYEQYF; DNA: TGTGCCAGCAGTTTACAGACAGGGGCCTACGAGCAGTACTTC
D: NA; J: TRBJ1-1; size: NA; V: TRBV5-4; CDR3: CATRQFPMNTEAFF; DNA: TGTGCCACCCGACAGTTCCCTATGAACACTGAAGCTTTCTTT
D: TRBD2; J: TRBJ2-2; size: medium-sized; V: TRBV28; CDR3: CASNLWEGATGELFF; DNA: TGTGCCAGCAATTTGTGGGAGGGCGCTACCGGGGAGCTGTTTTTT
D: TRBD2; J: TRBJ2-2; size: NA; V: TRBV4-2; CDR3: CASSQDSGLVYANTGELFF; DNA: TGTGCCAGCAGCCAAGATTCGGGACTAGTTTACGCGAACACCGGGGAGCTGTTTTTT
D: TRBD2; J: TRBJ2-1; size: NA; V: TRBV7-8; CDR3: CASSLTSGSFNEQFF; DNA: TGTGCCAGCAGCCTTACTAGCGGGAGTTTCAATGAGCAGTTCTTC
D: NA; J: TRBJ2-3; size: NA; V: TRBV15; CDR3: CATSRDQRGTDTQYF; DNA: TGTGCCACCAGCAGAGATCAGCGGGGCACAGATACGCAGTATTTT
D: NA; J: TRBJ1-1; size: once; V: TRBV5-8; CDR3: CASSPWRVNTEAFF; DNA: TGTGCCAGCAGCCCATGGCGGGTGAACACTGAAGCTTTCTTT
D: NA; J: TRBJ1-2; size: NA; V: TRBV7-2; CDR3: CASSLVGDRNNYGYTF; DNA: TGTGCCAGCAGCCTGGTCGGCGACAGGAATAACTATGGCTACACCTTC
D: TRBD1; J: TRBJ1-1; size: NA; V: TRBV2; CDR3: CATRGQGVSEAFF; DNA: TGTGCCACAAGGGGACAGGGAGTTTCCGAAGCTTTCTTT
D: TRBD2; J: TRBJ2-5; size: NA; V: TRBV6-6; CDR3: CASSRTSGGTQETQYF; DNA: TGTGCCAGCAGCCGGACTAGCGGGGGGACCCAAGAGACCCAGTACTTC
D: TRBD2; J: TRBJ2-7; size: NA; V: TRBV2; CDR3: CASSVARTSGGALGYF; DNA: TGTGCCAGCAGTGTGGCAAGAACTAGCGGGGGGGCCTTGGGGTACTTC
D: TRBD2; J: TRBJ2-2; size: NA; V: TRBV7-8; CDR3: CASSLGESGGWFIGELFF; DNA: TGTGCCAGCAGCTTGGGGGAGAGCGGGGGATGGTTTATCGGGGAGCTGTTTTTT
D: TRBD1; J: TRBJ1-2; size: NA; V: TRBV29-1; CDR3: CSVTRQGASGYTF; DNA: TGCAGCGTCACAAGACAGGGGGCGTCAGGCTACACCTTC